A single sample is the source of the 12 T cell receptor beta chains below, sequenced in a study of shared clonotypes between healthy human individuals. Naive CD8 cells, CD45RO-negative and positively selected for CCR7, excluded terminally differentiated effector memory CD45RA+ cells. Generated by immunoSEQ multiplex PCR, the TCRdb table keeps only in-frame clones and is missing some. The table has about 2,200,000 clones, about 92% seen once. Input material: naive CD8+ T cells from PBMCs. These receptors came from a man between 18 and 35 years old in good health. Some clones in this sample may be carry-over from other donors' samples.

J is TRBJ1-2 and V is TRBV19; possible D gene TRBD1, 5 bases. Trimming pared 8 bases from V and 6 bases from J, leaving 7 bases between. Per germline, CDR1 LNHDA and CDR2 SQIVND (reference sequence). This CDR3 comprises 10 residues. This chain's CDR3 is CASGDDGYTF. The DNA of the CDR3 is TGTGCCAGTGGGGACGATGGCTACACCTTC.

CDR3 in amino acids: CASSIPGGEQYF. The DNA for the CDR3 is TGTGCCAGCAGCATCCCGGGTGGCGAGCAGTACTTC. The chain combines TRBV5-6 with TRBJ2-7; D is undetermined. Germline CDR1 is SGHDT and CDR2 is YYEEEE. This CDR3 spans 12 amino acids. Trimming stripped 4 bases from V and 6 bases from J, with 11 bases between.

The rearrangement links TRBV7-8 to TRBJ2-5; 10 bases align to TRBD1. CDR3 length equals 18 residues. Germline CDR1 and CDR2: SGHVS and FQNEAQ. J was trimmed by 2 bases and V by 4 bases; bases with no gene match: 13. CDR3 DNA sequence: TGTGCCAGCAGCTCCCGCTGGGACAGGGGAAGGGGGCAAGAGACCCAGTACTTC. Amino acids: CASSSRWDRGRGQETQYF.

CDR3 sequence (DNA): TGTGCCAGCAGCTCGGACAGGGGCTCTGGAAACACCATATATTTT. Protein sequence: CASSSDRGSGNTIYF. The rearrangement uses TRBV5-4 and TRBJ1-3; 9 nucleotides match TRBD1. Germline V gene lookup returns CDR1 SGHNT and CDR2 YYREEE (reference sequence). The CDR3 totals 15 residues. Trimming removed 3 bases from V and 0 bases from J; junction bases left unmatched: 1.

Regarding this clone: Other DNA sequences in this specimen translate into the identical CDR3. The CDR3 DNA follows: TGTGCCAGCAGTTTTAGCCCCACCGATACGCAGTATTTT. Its translation: CASSFSPTDTQYF. V is TRBV27 and J is TRBJ2-3, with unresolved D. Germline CDR1 and CDR2: MNHEY and SMNVEV (reference sequence). The CDR3 sequence is 13 residues long. V dropped 3 bases and J dropped 6 bases, with 10 bases sitting between them.

V usage is TRBV7-9 and J usage is TRBJ1-1; 9 bases align to TRBD1. The CDR3 sequence is 15 residues long. CDR1 and CDR2 (germline): SEHNR, FQNEAQ (reference sequence). The V gene end was trimmed by 5 bases and the J gene end by 1 base; junction bases not matched to a gene: 5. The CDR3 loop is CASSQPGQGNTEAFF. CDR3 bases: TGTGCCAGCAGCCAGCCGGGACAGGGGAACACTGAAGCTTTCTTT.

The rearrangement joins TRBV25-1 to TRBJ1-2, with D hard to call. Per the germline V gene, CDR1 is MGHDK and CDR2 is SYGVNS. V was trimmed by 7 bases and J by 5 bases, leaving 14 bases between them. This CDR3 comprises 13 residues. The CDR3: CASTGASSYGYTF. The DNA of the CDR3 is TGTGCCAGCACTGGCGCGTCATCTTATGGCTACACCTTC.

This chain links TRBV5-1 with TRBJ1-2, with D possibly being TRBD1 (5 bases). The germline V gene has CDR1 SGHRS and CDR2 YFSETQ. The CDR3 runs to 14 residues. The V end was cut by 7 bases, the J end by 7 bases, with 20 bases between. This CDR3 reads CASRFSGGGAGYTF. The CDR3 DNA is TGCGCCAGCCGATTTAGTGGGGGAGGTGCTGGCTACACCTTC.

CDR3 DNA sequence: TGTGCCAGCAGCTCAACAGTGAACACCGGGGAGCTGTTTTTT. This sequence encodes CASSSTVNTGELFF. The chain employs TRBV5-8 and TRBJ2-2; no definite D call. V dropped 3 bases and J dropped 1 base, with 7 bases sitting between them. CDR3 length equals 14 residues. Germline lookup yields CDR1 SGHTS and CDR2 YDEGEE.

The J gene is TRBJ2-5, the V gene TRBV7-9; 7 nucleotides agree with TRBD2. The CDR3 spans 13 residues. The trim removed 5 bases at V and 7 bases at J, leaving 7 bases unmatched. Germline V gene sequence: CDR1 SEHNR, CDR2 FQNEAQ (reference sequence). The CDR3 nucleotides are TGTGCCAGCAGCCCGGGACTAACCAGGACCCAGTACTTC. The encoded protein is CASSPGLTRTQYF.

The chain carries TRBV5-6 and TRBJ1-5; 10 bases match TRBD1. Trimming cost V 0 bases and J 6 bases; bases outside gene matches: 3. Germline V gene sequence: CDR1 SGHDT, CDR2 YYEEEE. This CDR3 has 15 amino acids. The CDR3 coding sequence is TGTGCCAGCAGCTTGGATAGGACAGGGGGTCAGCCCCAGCATTTT. Residues: CASSLDRTGGQPQHF.

This chain's CDR3 is CASSVAVRDTGELFF. The CDR3 DNA follows: TGTGCCAGCAGCGTAGCCGTCAGGGACACCGGGGAGCTGTTTTTT. This chain connects TRBV9 to TRBJ2-2; a possible D gene is TRBD1 (5 bases). Germline lookup yields CDR1 SGDLS and CDR2 YYNGEE. Trimming pared 0 bases from V and 3 bases from J, leaving 9 bases between. This CDR3 has 15 residues.